Listed below are T cell receptor beta chains from one sample, sequenced in a study of cytomegalovirus exposure and HLA in healthy donors. This table comes from immunoSEQ multiplex PCR, and its TCRdb copy is limited to in-frame clones, with some not included. The table records about 250,000 clones, roughly 87% of them present only once. Sequenced input: PBMCs. The receptors derive from a man younger than 35 in good health and CMV-seropositive. CDR3s include the opening cysteine and the closing phenylalanine or tryptophan. The order of the fields is J gene, V gene, clone size, D gene, CDR3 protein, CDR3 DNA. D genes are given only for firm matches. Size values are once, few and many counts, or a class for expanded clones, and some rows have none.

j_gene: TRBJ2-3; v_gene: TRBV7-9; abundance: NA; d_gene: NA; CDR3aa: CASSFYFGGNTDTQYF; CDR3nt: TGTGCCAGCAGCTTTTACTTTGGCGGTAACACAGATACGCAGTATTTT
j_gene: TRBJ2-7; v_gene: TRBV28; abundance: few; d_gene: TRBD1; CDR3aa: CASSSTGQGGGEQYF; CDR3nt: TGTGCCAGCAGTTCAACGGGACAGGGAGGAGGAGAGCAGTACTTC
j_gene: TRBJ1-1; v_gene: TRBV5-1; abundance: NA; d_gene: NA; CDR3aa: CASSAQLNTEAFF; CDR3nt: TGCGCCAGCAGCGCTCAGTTGAACACTGAAGCTTTCTTT
j_gene: TRBJ2-3; v_gene: TRBV4-1; abundance: NA; d_gene: TRBD1; CDR3aa: CASSQDFTHPTGGITDTQYF; CDR3nt: TGCGCCAGCAGCCAAGATTTTACCCACCCAACAGGGGGTATCACAGATACGCAGTATTTT
j_gene: TRBJ2-7; v_gene: TRBV30; abundance: NA; d_gene: TRBD1; CDR3aa: CAWSVQGWRNEQYF; CDR3nt: TGTGCCTGGAGTGTACAGGGGTGGAGGAACGAGCAGTACTTC
j_gene: TRBJ1-5; v_gene: TRBV6-1; abundance: NA; d_gene: TRBD1; CDR3aa: CASSTGDRYSHF; CDR3nt: TGTGCCAGCAGTACTGGGGACAGGTATTCGCATTTT
j_gene: TRBJ2-7; v_gene: TRBV6-5; abundance: NA; d_gene: NA; CDR3aa: CASSPSRGIPEQYF; CDR3nt: TGTGCCAGCAGCCCTTCCCGGGGCATACCCGAGCAGTACTTC
j_gene: TRBJ1-2; v_gene: TRBV19; abundance: NA; d_gene: TRBD1; CDR3aa: CASSRGQIYGYTF; CDR3nt: TGTGCCAGTAGTCGGGGACAGATCTATGGCTACACCTTC
j_gene: TRBJ2-7; v_gene: TRBV15; abundance: NA; d_gene: NA; CDR3aa: CATSRALGAGDDHEQYF; CDR3nt: TGTGCCACCAGCAGAGCTTTGGGGGCGGGGGATGACCACGAGCAGTACTTC
j_gene: TRBJ1-2; v_gene: TRBV4-2; abundance: NA; d_gene: NA; CDR3aa: CASSQDEFGAGGGYTF; CDR3nt: TGTGCCAGCAGCCAAGATGAATTCGGGGCCGGGGGTGGCTACACCTTC
j_gene: TRBJ2-7; v_gene: TRBV30; abundance: NA; d_gene: NA; CDR3aa: CAWSVDGTYEQYF; CDR3nt: TGTGCCTGGAGTGTGGACGGGACCTACGAGCAGTACTTC
j_gene: TRBJ2-7; v_gene: TRBV5-1; abundance: once; d_gene: NA; CDR3aa: CASSPRPGQLDVEQYF; CDR3nt: TGCGCCAGCAGCCCGAGGCCAGGGCAACTCGACGTGGAGCAGTACTTC
j_gene: TRBJ2-7; v_gene: TRBV20-1; abundance: NA; d_gene: NA; CDR3aa: CSASPGDEQYF; CDR3nt: TGCAGTGCTTCCCCGGGGGACGAGCAGTACTTC
j_gene: TRBJ2-7; v_gene: TRBV6-5; abundance: once; d_gene: NA; CDR3aa: CASTSPGAGDEQYF; CDR3nt: TGTGCCAGTACCTCACCGGGCGCTGGGGACGAGCAGTACTTC
j_gene: TRBJ1-1; v_gene: TRBV7-2; abundance: NA; d_gene: NA; CDR3aa: CASSLTPGLNTEAFF; CDR3nt: TGTGCCAGCAGCTTAACGCCGGGTCTGAACACTGAAGCTTTCTTT
j_gene: TRBJ2-1; v_gene: TRBV11-2; abundance: few; d_gene: TRBD2; CDR3aa: CASSLYAGAYNEQFF; CDR3nt: TGTGCCAGCAGCTTATATGCGGGAGCCTACAATGAGCAGTTCTTC
j_gene: TRBJ2-3; v_gene: TRBV23-1; abundance: once; d_gene: NA; CDR3aa: CASSQCLFRGGDTQYF; CDR3nt: TGCGCCAGCAGTCAATGTCTCTTTCGGGGAGGAGATACGCAGTATTTT
j_gene: TRBJ2-7; v_gene: TRBV5-6; abundance: NA; d_gene: NA; CDR3aa: CASSLKGADEQYF; CDR3nt: TGTGCCAGCAGCTTGAAAGGGGCGGATGAGCAGTACTTC
j_gene: TRBJ1-1; v_gene: TRBV18; abundance: NA; d_gene: TRBD1; CDR3aa: CASSPTQGAYTEAFF; CDR3nt: TGTGCCAGCTCACCTACGCAGGGGGCGTACACTGAAGCTTTCTTT
j_gene: TRBJ2-5; v_gene: TRBV2; abundance: NA; d_gene: TRBD2; CDR3aa: CASSEDGTRQTQYF; CDR3nt: TGTGCCAGCAGTGAGGACGGGACTAGGCAGACCCAGTACTTC
j_gene: TRBJ2-2; v_gene: TRBV12-5; abundance: NA; d_gene: TRBD1; CDR3aa: CASGSRQGGELFF; CDR3nt: TGTGCTAGTGGTTCAAGACAGGGCGGGGAGCTGTTTTTT
j_gene: TRBJ2-1; v_gene: TRBV2; abundance: NA; d_gene: TRBD1; CDR3aa: CASSQRQGHEQFF; CDR3nt: TGTGCCAGCAGTCAAAGACAGGGCCATGAGCAGTTCTTC
j_gene: TRBJ1-2; v_gene: TRBV27; abundance: NA; d_gene: NA; CDR3aa: CASSLRGADGYTF; CDR3nt: TGTGCCAGCAGTTTGAGGGGGGCGGATGGCTACACCTTC
j_gene: TRBJ2-4; v_gene: TRBV4-1; abundance: NA; d_gene: TRBD2; CDR3aa: CASSPPPGTSGRELAKNIQYF; CDR3nt: TGCGCCAGCAGCCCCCCGCCCGGGACTAGCGGGAGGGAACTAGCCAAAAACATTCAGTACTTC
j_gene: TRBJ2-1; v_gene: TRBV14; abundance: NA; d_gene: TRBD1; CDR3aa: CASSQMTGWDNEQFF; CDR3nt: TGTGCCAGCAGCCAGATGACAGGGTGGGACAATGAGCAGTTCTTC
j_gene: TRBJ2-7; v_gene: TRBV4-2; abundance: NA; d_gene: NA; CDR3aa: CASSQAPVGLLSSYEQYF; CDR3nt: TGTGCCAGCAGCCAAGCCCCCGTAGGACTACTAAGCTCCTACGAGCAGTACTTC
j_gene: TRBJ2-1; v_gene: TRBV2; abundance: NA; d_gene: TRBD2; CDR3aa: CASLAGSLYNEQFF; CDR3nt: TGTGCCAGCTTAGCGGGATCGTTATACAATGAGCAGTTCTTC
j_gene: TRBJ1-2; v_gene: TRBV19; abundance: NA; d_gene: NA; CDR3aa: CASRLPGTRHGYTF; CDR3nt: TGTGCCAGTAGGCTTCCCGGGACTCGGCATGGCTACACCTTC
j_gene: TRBJ2-7; v_gene: TRBV7-9; abundance: few; d_gene: TRBD1; CDR3aa: CASSLTGGYEQYF; CDR3nt: TGTGCCAGCAGCCTGACAGGGGGCTACGAGCAGTACTTC
j_gene: TRBJ2-7; v_gene: TRBV27; abundance: NA; d_gene: NA; CDR3aa: CASTWSRNEQYF; CDR3nt: TGTGCCAGCACCTGGAGTCGCAACGAGCAGTACTTC
j_gene: TRBJ2-7; v_gene: TRBV5-1; abundance: NA; d_gene: NA; CDR3aa: CASSFSASSEQYF; CDR3nt: TGCGCCAGCAGCTTTAGTGCCAGTTCCGAGCAGTACTTC
j_gene: TRBJ1-1; v_gene: TRBV7-8; abundance: few; d_gene: NA; CDR3aa: CASSLRGRESAEAFF; CDR3nt: TGTGCCAGCAGCTTACGTGGCAGGGAGTCAGCTGAAGCTTTCTTT
j_gene: TRBJ2-1; v_gene: TRBV5-1; abundance: NA; d_gene: TRBD1; CDR3aa: CASSLGGGWNEQFF; CDR3nt: TGCGCCAGCAGCTTGGGAGGGGGCTGGAATGAGCAGTTCTTC
j_gene: TRBJ2-1; v_gene: TRBV19; abundance: NA; d_gene: TRBD2; CDR3aa: CASSISRGSVSGSYNEQFF; CDR3nt: TGTGCCAGTAGTATCAGTAGGGGTTCGGTTAGCGGGAGCTACAATGAGCAGTTCTTC
j_gene: TRBJ2-5; v_gene: TRBV10-1; abundance: NA; d_gene: NA; CDR3aa: CASSAQLRETQYF; CDR3nt: TGCGCCAGCAGTGCCCAGCTCCGAGAGACCCAGTACTTC
j_gene: TRBJ2-5; v_gene: TRBV2; abundance: NA; d_gene: NA; CDR3aa: CASSNDWRQSKTQYF; CDR3nt: TGTGCCAGCAGTAACGACTGGCGGCAAAGTAAGACCCAGTACTTC
j_gene: TRBJ1-2; v_gene: TRBV4-2; abundance: NA; d_gene: TRBD1; CDR3aa: CASSQGTGGPNYGYTF; CDR3nt: TGTGCCAGCAGCCAGGGGACAGGGGGCCCTAACTATGGCTACACCTTC
j_gene: TRBJ2-1; v_gene: TRBV7-8; abundance: NA; d_gene: TRBD2; CDR3aa: CASSFLSASGYNEQFF; CDR3nt: TGTGCCAGCAGCTTCCTATCGGCTAGCGGATACAATGAGCAGTTCTTC
j_gene: TRBJ1-1; v_gene: TRBV15; abundance: NA; d_gene: NA; CDR3aa: CATSRDLNTEAFF; CDR3nt: TGTGCCACCAGCAGAGATCTGAACACTGAAGCTTTCTTT
j_gene: TRBJ2-3; v_gene: TRBV2; abundance: NA; d_gene: TRBD2; CDR3aa: CASIRTSGTDTQYF; CDR3nt: TGTGCCAGCATCAGGACTAGCGGTACAGATACGCAGTATTTT
j_gene: TRBJ1-2; v_gene: TRBV7-2; abundance: NA; d_gene: NA; CDR3aa: CASSLVRGSYGYTF; CDR3nt: TGTGCCAGCAGCTTAGTACGGGGGTCCTATGGCTACACCTTC
j_gene: TRBJ1-1; v_gene: TRBV30; abundance: NA; d_gene: TRBD1; CDR3aa: CAWSHRGGGTEAFF; CDR3nt: TGTGCCTGGAGTCACAGGGGTGGCGGCACTGAAGCTTTCTTT
j_gene: TRBJ2-3; v_gene: TRBV4-1; abundance: NA; d_gene: TRBD2; CDR3aa: CASSQDRLAVTDTQYF; CDR3nt: TGCGCCAGCAGCCAAGATAGGCTAGCGGTCACAGATACGCAGTATTTT
j_gene: TRBJ1-2; v_gene: TRBV2; abundance: NA; d_gene: TRBD1; CDR3aa: CASSTDRGLGYTF; CDR3nt: TGTGCCAGCAGTACGGACAGGGGGCTTGGCTACACCTTC
j_gene: TRBJ1-5; v_gene: TRBV6-1; abundance: NA; d_gene: NA; CDR3aa: CASSEFGGVQPQHF; CDR3nt: TGTGCCAGCAGTGAATTCGGGGGCGTTCAGCCCCAGCATTTT
j_gene: TRBJ2-2; v_gene: TRBV5-1; abundance: NA; d_gene: NA; CDR3aa: CASSLGQYTGELFF; CDR3nt: TGCGCCAGCAGCCTAGGTCAGTACACCGGGGAGCTGTTTTTT
j_gene: TRBJ2-2; v_gene: TRBV6-5; abundance: NA; d_gene: NA; CDR3aa: CASSYSLMNTGELFF; CDR3nt: TGTGCCAGCAGTTACAGCCTTATGAACACCGGGGAGCTGTTTTTT
j_gene: TRBJ1-2; v_gene: TRBV19; abundance: NA; d_gene: TRBD1; CDR3aa: CASSIGTGANYGYTF; CDR3nt: TGTGCCAGTAGTATCGGGACAGGGGCTAACTATGGCTACACCTTC
j_gene: TRBJ2-5; v_gene: TRBV25-1; abundance: once; d_gene: NA; CDR3aa: CASSAKETQYF; CDR3nt: TGTGCCAGCAGTGCGAAAGAGACCCAGTACTTC
j_gene: TRBJ2-3; v_gene: TRBV2; abundance: NA; d_gene: NA; CDR3aa: CASSQGTDTQYF; CDR3nt: TGTGCCAGCAGCCAGGGGACAGATACGCAGTATTTT
j_gene: TRBJ1-2; v_gene: TRBV18; abundance: NA; d_gene: TRBD1; CDR3aa: CASSPVRDSPNYGYTF; CDR3nt: TGTGCCAGCTCACCTGTTAGGGACAGTCCTAACTATGGCTACACCTTC
j_gene: TRBJ1-1; v_gene: TRBV5-1; abundance: NA; d_gene: NA; CDR3aa: CASSLSERNTEAFF; CDR3nt: TGCGCCAGCAGCTTGTCCGAGAGAAACACTGAAGCTTTCTTT
j_gene: TRBJ2-5; v_gene: TRBV19; abundance: NA; d_gene: NA; CDR3aa: CASRRVPASAQETQYF; CDR3nt: TGTGCCAGTAGGCGCGTGCCCGCATCCGCTCAAGAGACCCAGTACTTC
j_gene: TRBJ1-1; v_gene: TRBV2; abundance: NA; d_gene: NA; CDR3aa: CASTPPTGGTEAFF; CDR3nt: TGTGCCAGCACCCCGCCGACAGGCGGCACTGAAGCTTTCTTT
j_gene: TRBJ1-5; v_gene: TRBV15; abundance: NA; d_gene: NA; CDR3aa: CATGFELGNQPQHF; CDR3nt: TGTGCCACGGGGTTCGAATTGGGCAATCAGCCCCAGCATTTT
j_gene: TRBJ1-3; v_gene: TRBV30; abundance: NA; d_gene: NA; CDR3aa: CAWRRTLGGNTIYF; CDR3nt: TGTGCCTGGAGGAGGACACTGGGGGGAAACACCATATATTTT
j_gene: TRBJ2-5; v_gene: TRBV5-1; abundance: NA; d_gene: NA; CDR3aa: CASSPGLAQETQYF; CDR3nt: TGCGCCAGCAGCCCGGGACTGGCGCAAGAGACCCAGTACTTC
j_gene: TRBJ2-6; v_gene: TRBV5-1; abundance: NA; d_gene: NA; CDR3aa: CASSLAAGIGANVLTF; CDR3nt: TGCGCCAGCAGCTTGGCCGCAGGGATCGGGGCCAACGTCCTGACTTTC
j_gene: TRBJ1-2; v_gene: TRBV29-1; abundance: once; d_gene: NA; CDR3aa: CSVGRTTGYTF; CDR3nt: TGCAGCGTTGGTCGGACCACAGGCTACACCTTC
j_gene: TRBJ2-7; v_gene: TRBV30; abundance: NA; d_gene: NA; CDR3aa: CAWISGQPPYEQYF; CDR3nt: TGTGCCTGGATATCCGGACAGCCCCCCTACGAGCAGTACTTC